The entry that follows covers one T cell receptor beta chain sequence. In the study's own analysis: Amplification of reference gene primers was used by the study to estimate nucleated cell counts. TCRdb's table, derived via immunoSEQ multiplex PCR, lists solely in-frame clones and lacks some. The V and J calls and clone size are taken from that table; D and trimming were inferred from the DNA. The sample lists about 300,000 clones; about 90% were seen once. The source of the sample is a study of blood T cell repertoires in COVID-19. The wider study: The United States, Italy and Spain supplied acute and convalescent COVID-19 samples. Sample material is recorded as cDNA or gDNA derived from T cells, B-cell-depleted T cells, or PBMCs.

V lost 5 bases and J lost 7, with 23 bases in between. Germline V CDR1 and CDR2: PRHDT, FYEKMQ (reference sequence). This CDR3 region has 17 residues. This chain uses TRBV13 with TRBJ2-2; D possibly corresponds to TRBD2 (7 bases). The TCR originated in a woman in her twenties or thirties who had recovered from COVID-19. The sequencing input was PBMCs or T cells enriched from blood (not recorded which). CDR3 nucleotides: TGTGCCAGCAGCCCCCCCGGGGGGCCGGCTGGGGGCGGGGAGCTGTTTTTT. Translation gives CASSPPGGPAGGGELFF.